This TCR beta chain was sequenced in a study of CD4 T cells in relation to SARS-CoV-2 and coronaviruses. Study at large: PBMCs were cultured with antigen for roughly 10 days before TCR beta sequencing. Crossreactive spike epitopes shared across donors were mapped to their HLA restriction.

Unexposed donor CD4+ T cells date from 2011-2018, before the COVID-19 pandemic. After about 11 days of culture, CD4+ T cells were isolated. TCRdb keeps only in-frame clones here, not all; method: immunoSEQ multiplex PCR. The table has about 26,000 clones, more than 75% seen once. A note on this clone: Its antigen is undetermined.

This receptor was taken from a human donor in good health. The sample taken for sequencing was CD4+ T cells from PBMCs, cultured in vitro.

CDR3 in DNA: TGTGCCAGCAGCTTAGCCCCCCGGGACTTAGGGAGCGAGCAGTACTTC. Translating it yields CASSLAPRDLGSEQYF. J is TRBJ2-7 and V is TRBV7-6; tentative D call: TRBD2 (6 bases). Trimming left V 0 bases short and J 6 bases short, with 18 bases between. The CDR3 has 16 amino acids. Germline-derived CDR1 and CDR2 are SGHVS and FNYEAQ.